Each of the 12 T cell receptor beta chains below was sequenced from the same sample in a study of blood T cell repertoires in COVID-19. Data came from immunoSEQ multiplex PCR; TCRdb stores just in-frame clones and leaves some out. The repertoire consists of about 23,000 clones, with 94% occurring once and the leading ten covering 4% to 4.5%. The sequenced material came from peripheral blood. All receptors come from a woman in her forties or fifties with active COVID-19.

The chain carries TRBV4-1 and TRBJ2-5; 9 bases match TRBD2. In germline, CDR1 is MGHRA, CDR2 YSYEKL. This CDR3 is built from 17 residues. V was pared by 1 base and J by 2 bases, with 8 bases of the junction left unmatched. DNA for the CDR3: TGCGCCAGCAGCCAAGCAGCAGGCGCGGGAGGGCAAGAGACCCAGTACTTC. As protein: CASSQAAGAGGQETQYF.

The chain's CDR3 is CASSLRGRIQPQHF. The CDR3 region has the DNA TGTGCCAGCAGCTTGCGGGGGAGGATTCAGCCCCAGCATTTT. The genes are TRBV5-6 and TRBJ1-5; D may be TRBD1 (5 bases). Trimming took off 1 base at V and 6 bases at J, with 11 bases between the two ends. The CDR3 is made up of 14 amino acids. Looked up from germline, CDR1 is SGHDT and CDR2 is YYEEEE.

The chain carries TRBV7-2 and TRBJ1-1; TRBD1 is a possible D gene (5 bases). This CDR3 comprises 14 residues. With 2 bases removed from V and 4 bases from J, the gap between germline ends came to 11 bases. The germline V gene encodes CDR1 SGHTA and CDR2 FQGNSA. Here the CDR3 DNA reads TGTGCCAGCAGCTTAACAGGATCGAGCACTGAAGCTTTCTTT. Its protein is CASSLTGSSTEAFF.

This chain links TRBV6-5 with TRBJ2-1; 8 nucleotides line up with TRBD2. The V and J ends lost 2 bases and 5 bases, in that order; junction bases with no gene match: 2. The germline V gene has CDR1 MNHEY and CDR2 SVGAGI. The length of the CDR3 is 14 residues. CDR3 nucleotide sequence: TGTGCCAGCAGTTACCGGGGGGGAAACAATGAGCAGTTCTTC. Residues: CASSYRGGNNEQFF.

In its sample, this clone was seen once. CDR3 sequence (DNA): TGCGCCAGCAGCTTTGGGGACAGGGGATCAGGCTATGGCTACACCTTC. Protein product: CASSFGDRGSGYGYTF. This chain uses TRBV5-1 with TRBJ1-2; 10 nucleotides line up with TRBD1. Germline V gene sequence: CDR1 SGHRS, CDR2 YFSETQ. The ends lost 2 bases at V and 4 bases at J; junction bases unmatched: 8. CDR3 length: 16 residues. The full variable domain, rest sourced from reference TRBV5-1 and TRBJ1-2, is KAGVTQTPRYLIKTRGQQVTLSCSPISGHRSVSWYQQTPGQGLQFLFEYFSETQRNKGNFPGRFSGRQFSNSRSEMNVSTLELGDSALYLCASSFGDRGSGYGYTFGSGTRLTVV.

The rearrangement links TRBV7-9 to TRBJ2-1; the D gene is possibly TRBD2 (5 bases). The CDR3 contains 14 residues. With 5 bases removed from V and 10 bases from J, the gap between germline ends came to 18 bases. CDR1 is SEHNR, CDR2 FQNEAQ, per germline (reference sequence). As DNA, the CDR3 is TGTGCCAGCAGCCCACCCCCACTGCCGGGGGAGCAGTTCTTC. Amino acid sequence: CASSPPPLPGEQFF.

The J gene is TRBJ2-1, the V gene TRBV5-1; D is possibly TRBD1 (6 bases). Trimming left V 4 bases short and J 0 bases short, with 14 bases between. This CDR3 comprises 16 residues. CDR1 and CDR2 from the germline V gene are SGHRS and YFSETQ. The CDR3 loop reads CASSGGHKSSYNEQFF. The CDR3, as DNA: TGCGCCAGCAGCGGGGGACACAAGAGCTCCTACAATGAGCAGTTCTTC.

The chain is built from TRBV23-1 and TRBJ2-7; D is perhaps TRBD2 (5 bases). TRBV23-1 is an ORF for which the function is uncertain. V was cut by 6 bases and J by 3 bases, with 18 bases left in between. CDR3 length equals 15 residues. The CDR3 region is CASSPGCVGLYEQYV. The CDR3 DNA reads TGCGCCAGCAGCCCCGGGTGTGTAGGACTCTACGAGCAGTACGTC.

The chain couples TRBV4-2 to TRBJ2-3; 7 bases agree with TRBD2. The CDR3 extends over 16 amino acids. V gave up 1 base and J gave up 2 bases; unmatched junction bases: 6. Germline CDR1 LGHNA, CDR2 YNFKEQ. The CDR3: CASSQGGGRNTDTQYF. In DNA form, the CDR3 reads TGTGCCAGCAGCCAAGGGGGGGGAAGAAACACAGATACGCAGTATTTT.

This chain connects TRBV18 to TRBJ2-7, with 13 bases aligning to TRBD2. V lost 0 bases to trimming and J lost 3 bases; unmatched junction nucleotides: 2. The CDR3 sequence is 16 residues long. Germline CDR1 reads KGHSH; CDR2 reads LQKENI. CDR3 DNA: TGTGCCAGCTCACCACCGGGGACTAGCGGGGTCTACGAGCAGTACTTC. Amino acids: CASSPPGTSGVYEQYF.

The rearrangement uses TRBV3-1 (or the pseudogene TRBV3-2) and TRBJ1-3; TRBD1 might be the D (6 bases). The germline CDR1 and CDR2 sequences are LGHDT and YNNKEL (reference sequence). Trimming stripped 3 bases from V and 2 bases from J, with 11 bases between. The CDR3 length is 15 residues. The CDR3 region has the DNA TGTGCCAGCAGCCACCGGGACATCACTGGAAACACCATATATTTT. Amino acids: CASSHRDITGNTIYF.

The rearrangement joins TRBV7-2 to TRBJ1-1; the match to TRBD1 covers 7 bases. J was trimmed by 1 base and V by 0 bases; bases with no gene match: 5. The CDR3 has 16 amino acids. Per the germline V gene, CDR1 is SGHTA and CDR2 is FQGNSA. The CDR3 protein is CASSLAAGQENTEAFF. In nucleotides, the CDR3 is TGTGCCAGCAGCTTAGCGGCAGGACAGGAGAACACTGAAGCTTTCTTT.